One and the same sample provided the 16 T cell receptor beta chains below, sequenced in a study of T cell repertoires in cytomegalovirus infection. A single record per CDR3 protein comes from TCRdb applying MiXCR to the reads. The sample records some 600,000 distinct CDR3 sequences, roughly a quarter being singletons. Input material: CD8+ T cells from PBMCs. Every receptor here comes from a human donor in good health (CMV status not recorded). Some clones in this sample may be carry-over from other donors' samples.

The chain recombines TRBV7-4 with TRBJ1-2; D remains unclear. Trimming removed 0 bases at V and 4 bases at J, with 12 bases between. Germline-derived CDR1 and CDR2 are SGHVT and SQSDAQ. The CDR3 contains 15 residues. CDR3 nucleotide sequence: TGTGCCAGCAGCTTAGCTGGGCAGAACCTCTATGGCTACACCTTC. Translated, it gives CASSLAGQNLYGYTF.

The sample holds many counts of this clonotype. The CDR3, as DNA: TGTGCCAGCAGTTTTGGGACCGACCCCCGGGGGACCGGGGAGCTGTTTTTT. Encoded protein: CASSFGTDPRGTGELFF. The chain has TRBV7-3 and TRBJ2-2; perhaps TRBD2 as D (6 bases). The V end was cut by 6 bases, the J end by 5 bases, with 22 bases between. This CDR3 contains 17 residues. CDR1 SGHTA and CDR2 FQGTGA come from the germline V gene.

The chain carries TRBV29-1 and TRBJ2-2, with D possibly matching TRBD1 (6 bases). This CDR3 is built from 12 residues. The germline CDR1 and CDR2 sequences are SQVTM and ANQGSEA. Trimming took 6 bases from V and 4 from J, leaving 9 bases between them. The CDR3 reads CSVDSPTGELFF. The CDR3 bases are TGCAGCGTGGACAGCCCCACCGGGGAGCTGTTTTTT.

The rearrangement uses TRBV3-1 and TRBJ1-1; D possibly corresponds to TRBD1 (6 bases). Germline V lookup: CDR1 LGHDT, CDR2 YNNKEL (reference sequence). V was cut by 3 bases and J by 4 bases, with 15 bases left in between. The CDR3 loop spans 15 amino acids. The CDR3 nucleotides read TGTGCCAGCAGCCAGGTAGCTACAGGGTTCACTGAAGCTTTCTTT. Protein product: CASSQVATGFTEAFF. The full variable domain, in which reference TRBV3-1 and TRBJ1-1 provide the parts outside the CDR3, is DTAVSQTPKYLVTQMGNDKSIKCEQNLGHDTMYWYKQDSKKFLKIMFSYNNKELIINETVPNRFSPKSPDKAHLNLHINSLELGDSAVYFCASSQVATGFTEAFFGQGTRLTVV.

V and J are TRBV6-6 and TRBJ2-4; TRBD1 matches 8 bases. The trim removed 0 bases at V and 0 bases at J, leaving 7 bases unmatched. This CDR3 is built from 18 residues. Germline loops: CDR1 MNHNY, CDR2 SVGAGI (reference sequence). CDR3 amino acids: CASSYSIRQGIAKNIQYF. DNA for the CDR3: TGTGCCAGCAGTTACTCGATACGACAGGGGATAGCCAAAAACATTCAGTACTTC.

This clonotype was observed many times. DNA of the CDR3: TGTGCCAGCAGCCCCCCCCCGGCAGATACGCAGTATTTT. Amino acids: CASSPPPADTQYF. This sequence joins TRBV7-2 and TRBJ2-3; D unclear. Germline V CDR1 and CDR2: SGHTA, FQGNSA. The CDR3 is made up of 13 amino acids. With 5 bases removed from V and 4 bases from J, the gap between germline ends came to 10 bases.

CDR3 bases: TGTGCCAGCAGAGAGGAGGGACGGAGAAATTCACCCCTCCACTTT. This translates into CASREEGRRNSPLHF. The chain joins TRBV25-1 to TRBJ1-6; D is possibly TRBD1 (5 bases). Germline V gene lookup returns CDR1 MGHDK and CDR2 SYGVNS. The CDR3 has 15 residues. V shed 6 bases and J shed 7 bases, with 16 bases lying between them. The full variable domain, its missing parts supplied by reference TRBV25-1 and TRBJ1-6, is EADIYQTPRYLVIGTGKKITLECSQTMGHDKMYWYQQDPGMELHLIHYSYGVNSTEKGDLSSESTVSRIRTEHFPLTLESARPSHTSQYLCASREEGRRNSPLHFGNGTRLTVT.

Only a few counts were recorded for this clonotype. The chain joins TRBV29-1 to TRBJ2-3; 7 bases match TRBD2. With V trimmed by 2 bases and J by 2 bases, 13 bases remained unmatched. Germline V gene data show CDR1 as SQVTM and CDR2 as ANQGSEA. The CDR3 is 17 amino acids. The CDR3 is CSVERKAGAPTTDTQYF. In DNA form, the CDR3 reads TGCAGCGTTGAAAGGAAGGCGGGAGCCCCGACCACAGATACGCAGTATTTT.

A word on this clonotype: Given a much more abundant clone one base away, this may be a read error. The chain couples TRBV7-4 to TRBJ1-2; 7 bases are shared with TRBD1. CDR1 is SGHVT and CDR2 is SQSDAQ in the germline V gene. The CDR3 totals 13 residues. CDR3 amino acids: CASSTGQRYGFTF. DNA for the CDR3: TGTGCCAGCAGCACGGGACAGCGCTATGGCTTCACCTTC.

In its sample, this clonotype was seen many times. This chain connects TRBV7-2 to TRBJ2-3; no definite D call. The germline CDR1 and CDR2 sequences are SGHTA and FQGNSA. Trimming left V 5 bases short and J 0 bases short, with 6 bases between. The CDR3 runs to 13 residues. The CDR3 loop is CASSPPSTDTQYF. The CDR3 DNA sequence: TGTGCCAGCAGCCCGCCTAGCACAGATACGCAGTATTTT.

The chain carries TRBV27 and TRBJ2-1; TRBD2 agrees at 9 bases. There are 15 residues in the CDR3. Losses at the gene ends were 3 bases for V and 8 bases for J; bases not matched to a gene: 8. Germline CDR1 MNHEY, CDR2 SMNVEV (reference sequence). The CDR3 loop reads CASSFTGTSLYEQFF. The CDR3 DNA is TGTGCCAGCAGTTTCACCGGGACTAGCCTCTATGAGCAGTTCTTC.

The chain is built from TRBV5-6 and TRBJ1-5; 8 bases agree with TRBD1. In germline, CDR1 is SGHDT, CDR2 YYEEEE. V gave up 3 bases and J gave up 1 base; unmatched junction bases: 15. The CDR3 sequence is 19 residues long. This chain's CDR3 is CASSSFPGGPERSNQPQHF. In DNA form, the CDR3 reads TGTGCCAGCAGCTCCTTTCCAGGGGGCCCAGAACGCAGCAATCAGCCCCAGCATTTT.

This clonotype was detected only a few times. The chain recombines TRBV2 with TRBJ2-7; a possible D gene is TRBD1 (6 bases). The CDR3 spans 17 residues. Germline V CDR1 and CDR2: SNHLY, FYNNEI. Trimming removed 2 bases from V and 6 bases from J, with 23 bases in between. The CDR3 DNA sequence: TGTGCCAGCAGTGAAAGGGCCTGGACAGAAGAAGACGCCGAGCAGTACTTC. Translating it yields CASSERAWTEEDAEQYF.

This clonotype occurred many times. An end of the junction does not agree with germline; a read error may underlie this. The gene calls are TRBV6-4 and TRBJ1-1; the D gene is possibly TRBD1 (5 bases). CDR1 is MRHNA, CDR2 SNTAGT, per germline. This CDR3 has 12 residues. Written as DNA, the CDR3 is TGCGCCAGCAGCGACGGGGGCACTGAAGCTTTCTTT. It codes for CASSDGGTEAFF.

V gene TRBV7-2 combines with J gene TRBJ2-2, with D hard to call. V dropped 5 bases and J dropped 4 bases, with 8 bases sitting between them. Germline CDR1 and CDR2: SGHTA and FQGNSA. This CDR3 is 13 amino acids long. This CDR3 reads CASSRWVTGELFF. The CDR3 bases are TGTGCCAGCAGCCGTTGGGTCACCGGGGAGCTGTTTTTT.

The sample holds many counts of this clonotype. CDR3 coding DNA: TGTGCCAGCAGCTTAAATCCCGGGGGTGGCTACACCTTC. This translates into CASSLNPGGGYTF. This chain connects TRBV7-9 to TRBJ1-2; D possibly corresponds to TRBD1 (5 bases). The germline gives CDR1 SEHNR, CDR2 FQNEAQ (reference sequence). Trimming cost V 2 bases and J 7 bases, with 11 bases left between them. The CDR3 is 13 residues long.